Given below is one T cell receptor beta chain in context. This sample was included in a study of shared clonotypes between healthy human individuals. Looked up from germline, CDR1 is SGHAT and CDR2 is FQNNGV. Trimming removed 7 bases from V and 6 bases from J, with 16 bases in between. The CDR3 is made up of 14 amino acids. Repertoires were generated with immunoSEQ multiplex PCR, while TCRdb's copy carries only in-frame clones and drops some. The repertoire has roughly 2.5 million clones, approximately 90% of them found once; the top ten carry about 0.13%. This sequence was found in a man younger than 30 in good health. The sample taken for sequencing was naive CD4+ T cells sorted from blood. Subset: CD45RA+ positively selected. This chain joins TRBV11-2 and TRBJ2-1, with D perhaps TRBD1 (6 bases). As DNA, the CDR3 is TGTGCCAGCACCTGGGACAAGCCCTTCAATGAGCAGTTCTTC. Translation gives CASTWDKPFNEQFF.